This is a list of T cell receptor beta chains from one sample in a study of T cells expressing NK-cell markers. TCRdb re-called the 5' RACE reads; every CDR3 protein appears as one record, without DNA. This sample lists 20,000 to 25,000 distinct CDR3 sequences; its ten largest clones have 58%. What was sequenced was blood T cells: a sorted CD56 or NKG2C T cell subset, CD4+ or CD8+ T cells, or bulk PBMC T cells (not recorded which). The origin of the receptors is a man aged 18-75 years in good health. CDR3s include the opening cysteine and the closing phenylalanine or tryptophan. Fields, in order: V gene, J gene, CDR3 protein.

V: TRBV20-1; J: TRBJ1-6; CDR3: CSARRDRGSSSYNSPLHF
V: TRBV20-1; J: TRBJ1-1; CDR3: CSAEGATPAEAFF
V: TRBV12-3/TRBV12-4; J: TRBJ1-5; CDR3: CASSYEALSHNQPQHF
V: TRBV20-1; J: TRBJ2-5; CDR3: CSASSSAGRQETQYF
V: TRBV5-4; J: TRBJ2-6; CDR3: CASSQGGRGANVLTF
V: TRBV5-1; J: TRBJ2-5; CDR3: CASSRGGQGQETQYF
V: TRBV6-1; J: TRBJ2-5; CDR3: CASSEALQGNLETQYF
V: TRBV7-9; J: TRBJ1-3; CDR3: CASSLATGSGNTIYF
V: TRBV12-5; J: TRBJ2-2; CDR3: CASGLGTAGELFF
V: TRBV27; J: TRBJ2-1; CDR3: CASSRDNYNEQFF
V: TRBV4-3; J: TRBJ2-4; CDR3: CASSQAQHQGYF
V: TRBV4-2; J: TRBJ2-7; CDR3: CASSPSATGYEQYF
V: TRBV5-1; J: TRBJ2-2; CDR3: CASSYRTGVGELFF
V: TRBV20-1; J: TRBJ2-1; CDR3: CSARDFAGGSYNEQFF
V: TRBV7-6; J: TRBJ1-1; CDR3: CASSSVLGAEAFF
V: TRBV11-2; J: TRBJ1-1; CDR3: CASRLEQNTEAFF
V: TRBV6-4; J: TRBJ2-3; CDR3: CASSEGISSTDTQYF